A single sample is the source of the 5 T cell receptor beta chains below, sequenced in a study of PD-1 blockade in classical Hodgkin lymphoma. Method: immunoSEQ multiplex PCR; TCRdb's copy keeps in-frame clones and lacks some. The sample carries over 80,000 clones, 78% recorded once. As to time point: cycle 4 day 1 (C4D1), after five to seven weeks of nivolumab. Each patient relapsed following autologous stem cell transplantation, and prior brentuximab vedotin exposure differed. Sequencing was performed on peripheral blood mononuclear cells (PBMCs), taken before the fourth cycle of nivolumab. The receptors originated from a human donor with classical Hodgkin lymphoma.

This rearrangement joins TRBV19 to TRBJ2-7; no definite D call. V was pared by 0 bases and J by 3 bases, with 12 bases between. The CDR3 spans 15 residues. Germline CDR1 reads LNHDA; CDR2 reads SQIVND (reference sequence). CDR3 sequence: CASSIEGIGFYEQYF. CDR3 in DNA: TGTGCCAGTAGTATAGAGGGGATCGGATTCTACGAGCAGTACTTC.

This clone is a singleton in its sample. The gene calls are TRBV28 and TRBJ2-7; D unresolved. The V end was cut by 5 bases, the J end by 2 bases, with 10 bases between. Germline V CDR1 and CDR2: MDHEN, SYDVKM. There are 13 residues in the CDR3. The CDR3 region has the DNA TGTGCCAGCAGTCCCCCGCTAGCCTACGAGCAGTACTTC. Its protein is CASSPPLAYEQYF.

The chain combines TRBV21-1 with TRBJ2-2. TRBV21-1 is marked as a pseudogene. The CDR3 is 15 residues long. In DNA, the CDR3 is TGTGCCAGCAGCAAAGTTTACCGTTCCACCGGGGAGCTGTTTTTT. It translates to CASSKVYRSTGELFF.

Only a few counts were recorded for this clone. At one boundary the junction diverges from the germline segment, which might be a read error. The rearrangement joins TRBV5-4 to TRBJ2-1; D is ambiguous. Germline lookup yields CDR1 SGHNT and CDR2 YYREEE (reference sequence). This CDR3 has 16 residues. The CDR3, as DNA: TGCGCCAGCAGCCAAGATCCGGGCCAGACCGCCAATGAGCAGTTCTTC. It codes for CASSQDPGQTANEQFF. The full variable domain, rest sourced from reference TRBV5-4 and TRBJ2-1, is ETGVTQSPTHLIKTRGQQVTLRCSSQSGHNTVSWYQQALGQGPQFIFQYYREEENGRGNFPPRFSGLQFPNYSSELNVNALELDDSALYLCASSQDPGQTANEQFFGPGTRLTVL.

Many counts were recorded for this clone. Here the CDR3 reads CASTLQSMNTEAFF. The CDR3 coding sequence is TGCGCCAGCACGTTGCAATCGATGAACACTGAAGCTTTCTTT. The genes are TRBV5-1 and TRBJ1-1, with D uncertain. In germline, CDR1 is SGHRS, CDR2 YFSETQ. The V and J ends lost 6 bases and 0 bases respectively, with 12 bases between them. The CDR3 is 14 amino acids.